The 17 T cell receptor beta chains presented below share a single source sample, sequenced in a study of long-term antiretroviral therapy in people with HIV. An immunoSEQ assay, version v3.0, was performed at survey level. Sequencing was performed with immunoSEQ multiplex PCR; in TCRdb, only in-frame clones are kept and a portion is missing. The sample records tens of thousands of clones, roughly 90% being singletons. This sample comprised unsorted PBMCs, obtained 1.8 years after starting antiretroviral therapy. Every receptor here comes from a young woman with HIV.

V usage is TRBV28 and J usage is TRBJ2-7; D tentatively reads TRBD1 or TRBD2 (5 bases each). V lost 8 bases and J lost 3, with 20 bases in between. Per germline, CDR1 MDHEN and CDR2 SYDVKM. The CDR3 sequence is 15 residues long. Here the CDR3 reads CASGGSRVIGYEQYF. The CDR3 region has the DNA TGTGCCAGCGGGGGTAGCAGGGTAATTGGCTACGAGCAGTACTTC.

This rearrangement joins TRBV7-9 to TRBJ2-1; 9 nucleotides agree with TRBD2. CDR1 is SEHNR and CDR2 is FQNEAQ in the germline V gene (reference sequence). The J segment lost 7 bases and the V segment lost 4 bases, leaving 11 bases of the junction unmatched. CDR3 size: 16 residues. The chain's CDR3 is CASSSYGRREGNEQFF. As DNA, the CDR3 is TGTGCCAGCAGCTCTTACGGGAGGCGGGAGGGAAATGAGCAGTTCTTC.

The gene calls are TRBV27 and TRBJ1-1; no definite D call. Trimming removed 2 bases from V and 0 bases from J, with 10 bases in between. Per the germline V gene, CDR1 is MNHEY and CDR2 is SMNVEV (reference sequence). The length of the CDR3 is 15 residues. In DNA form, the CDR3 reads TGTGCCAGCAGTTTAGGTCTCAATCTGAACACTGAAGCTTTCTTT. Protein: CASSLGLNLNTEAFF.

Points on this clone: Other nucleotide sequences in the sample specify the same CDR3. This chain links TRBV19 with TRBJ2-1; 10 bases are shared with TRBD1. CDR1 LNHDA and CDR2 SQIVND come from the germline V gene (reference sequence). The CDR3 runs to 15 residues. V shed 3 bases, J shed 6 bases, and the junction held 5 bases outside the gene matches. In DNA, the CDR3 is TGTGCCAGTAGTATTCGGGACAGGGGTGGCAATGAGCAGTTCTTC. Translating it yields CASSIRDRGGNEQFF.

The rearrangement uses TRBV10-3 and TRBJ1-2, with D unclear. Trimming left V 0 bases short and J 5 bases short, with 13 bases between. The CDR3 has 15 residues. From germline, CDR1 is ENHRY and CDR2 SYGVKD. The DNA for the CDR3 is TGTGCCATCAGTGAGTCGAAGGGCAGCTCTTATGGCTACACCTTC. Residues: CAISESKGSSYGYTF.

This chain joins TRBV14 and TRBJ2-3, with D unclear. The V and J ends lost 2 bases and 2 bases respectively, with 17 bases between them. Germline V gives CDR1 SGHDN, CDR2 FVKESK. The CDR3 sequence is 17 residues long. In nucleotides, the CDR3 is TGTGCCAGCAGCCAAACCCCGACGACGGCCCTCACAGATACGCAGTATTTT. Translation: CASSQTPTTALTDTQYF.

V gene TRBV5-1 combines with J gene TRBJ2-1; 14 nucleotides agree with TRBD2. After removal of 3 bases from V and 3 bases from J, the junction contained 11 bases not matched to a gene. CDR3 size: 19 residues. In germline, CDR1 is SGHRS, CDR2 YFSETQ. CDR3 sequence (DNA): TGCGCCAGCAGCTGGACGACTAGCGGGAGGGCTACGGACTACAATGAGCAGTTCTTC. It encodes CASSWTTSGRATDYNEQFF.

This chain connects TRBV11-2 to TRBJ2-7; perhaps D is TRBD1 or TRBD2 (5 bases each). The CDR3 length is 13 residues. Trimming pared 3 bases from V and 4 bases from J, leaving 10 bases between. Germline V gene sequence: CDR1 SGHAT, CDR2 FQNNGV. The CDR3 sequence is CASSLGRDYEQYF. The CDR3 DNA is TGTGCCAGCAGCTTGGGACGGGATTACGAGCAGTACTTC.

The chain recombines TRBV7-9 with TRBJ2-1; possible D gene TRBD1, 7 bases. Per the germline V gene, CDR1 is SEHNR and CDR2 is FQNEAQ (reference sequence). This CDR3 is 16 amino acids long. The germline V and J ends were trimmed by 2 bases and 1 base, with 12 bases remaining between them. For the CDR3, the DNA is TGTGCCAGCAGCTTACAGGGGGGAAGTTCCTACAATGAGCAGTTCTTC. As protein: CASSLQGGSSYNEQFF. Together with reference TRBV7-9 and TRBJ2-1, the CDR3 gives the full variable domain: DTGVSQNPRHKITKRGQNVTFRCDPISEHNRLYWYRQTLGQGPEFLTYFQNEAQLEKSRLLSDRFSAERPKGSFSTLEIQRTEQGDSAMYLCASSLQGGSSYNEQFFGPGTRLTVL.

In DNA, the CDR3 is TGTGCCAGCAAGGCCTTCAGGGGTGGAGGCCAAGAGACCCAGTACTTC. It translates to CASKAFRGGGQETQYF. This chain links TRBV27 with TRBJ2-5; weak D call: TRBD1 (6 bases). Between the trimmed V and J ends, which lost 7 bases and 1 base, there was a span of 19 bases. There are 16 residues in the CDR3. The V gene's germline CDR1 is MNHEY and CDR2 SMNVEV (reference sequence).

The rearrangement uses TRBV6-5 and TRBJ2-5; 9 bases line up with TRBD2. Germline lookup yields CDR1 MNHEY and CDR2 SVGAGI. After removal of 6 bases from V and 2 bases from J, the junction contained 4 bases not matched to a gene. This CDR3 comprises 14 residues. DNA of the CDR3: TGTGCCAGCAGCCAGACTAGCGGACAAGAGACCCAGTACTTC. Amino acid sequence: CASSQTSGQETQYF.

The CDR3 protein is CASSQDLRETQYF. CDR3 in DNA: TGCGCCAGCAGCCAAGATCTCCGGGAGACCCAGTACTTC. The V call is TRBV4-3, the J call TRBJ2-5, with no clear D. Germline V gene sequence: CDR1 LGHNA, CDR2 YSLEER. CDR3 length equals 13 residues. V lost 0 bases, J lost 5 bases, and 7 bases lay in between.

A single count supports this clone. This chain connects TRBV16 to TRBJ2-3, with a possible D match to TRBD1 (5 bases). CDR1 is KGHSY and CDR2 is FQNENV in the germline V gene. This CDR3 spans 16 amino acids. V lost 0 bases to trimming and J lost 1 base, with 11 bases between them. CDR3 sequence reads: CASSQSGHRGTDTQYF. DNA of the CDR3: TGTGCCAGCAGCCAATCCGGACATAGAGGCACAGATACGCAGTATTTT.

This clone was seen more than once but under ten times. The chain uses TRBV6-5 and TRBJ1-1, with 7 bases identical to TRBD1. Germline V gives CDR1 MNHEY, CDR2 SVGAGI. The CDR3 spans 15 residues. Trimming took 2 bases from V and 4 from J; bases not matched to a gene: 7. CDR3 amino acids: CASSYGGSGGTEAFF. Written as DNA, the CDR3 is TGTGCCAGCAGTTACGGGGGGTCAGGGGGCACTGAAGCTTTCTTT.

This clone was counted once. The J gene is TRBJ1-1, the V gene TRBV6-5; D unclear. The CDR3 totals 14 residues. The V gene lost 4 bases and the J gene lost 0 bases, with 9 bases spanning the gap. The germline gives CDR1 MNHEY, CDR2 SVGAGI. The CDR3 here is CASSFGQVNTEAFF. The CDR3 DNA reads TGTGCCAGCAGTTTCGGGCAGGTGAACACTGAAGCTTTCTTT.

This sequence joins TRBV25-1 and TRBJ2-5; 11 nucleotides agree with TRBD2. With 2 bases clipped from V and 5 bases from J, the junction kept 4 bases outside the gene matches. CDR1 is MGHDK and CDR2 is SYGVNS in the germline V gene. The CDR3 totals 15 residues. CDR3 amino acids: CASSEGLAGGETQYF. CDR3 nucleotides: TGTGCCAGCAGTGAAGGGTTAGCGGGAGGGGAGACCCAGTACTTC.

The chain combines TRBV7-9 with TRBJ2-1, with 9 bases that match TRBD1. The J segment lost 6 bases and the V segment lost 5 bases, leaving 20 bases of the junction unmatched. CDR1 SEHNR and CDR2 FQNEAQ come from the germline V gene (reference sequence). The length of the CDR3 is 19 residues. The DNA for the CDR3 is TGTGCCAGCAGCCTGAGCGCCACGGTCGGGACAGGGATCGCCAATGAGCAGTTCTTC. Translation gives CASSLSATVGTGIANEQFF.